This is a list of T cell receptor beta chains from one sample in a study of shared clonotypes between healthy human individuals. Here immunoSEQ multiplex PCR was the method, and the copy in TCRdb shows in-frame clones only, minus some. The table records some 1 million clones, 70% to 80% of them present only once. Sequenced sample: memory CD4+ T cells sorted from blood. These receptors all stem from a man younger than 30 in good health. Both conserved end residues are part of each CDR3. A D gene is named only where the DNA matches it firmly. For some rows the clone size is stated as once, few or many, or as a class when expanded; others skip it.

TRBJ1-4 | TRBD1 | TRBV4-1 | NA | CASSPGRGQGATNEKLFF | TGCGCCAGCAGCCCCGGGCGAGGACAGGGCGCAACTAATGAAAAACTGTTTTTT
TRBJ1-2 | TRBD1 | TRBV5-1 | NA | CASSMGQAVEGYTF | TGCGCCAGCAGCATGGGACAGGCGGTAGAGGGCTACACCTTC
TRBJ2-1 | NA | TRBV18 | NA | CASSPPKGTGPYNEQFF | TGTGCCAGCTCACCACCGAAAGGGACCGGCCCCTACAATGAGCAGTTCTTC
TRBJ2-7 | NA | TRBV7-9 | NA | CASSTQTSYEQYF | TGTGCCAGCAGCACCCAGACTAGCTACGAGCAGTACTTC
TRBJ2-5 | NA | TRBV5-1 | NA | CASSFPGAETQYF | TGCGCCAGCAGCTTTCCGGGGGCAGAGACCCAGTACTTC
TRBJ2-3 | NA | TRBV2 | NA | CASEGLGYTQYF | TGTGCCAGCGAGGGCCTCGGTTATACGCAGTATTTT
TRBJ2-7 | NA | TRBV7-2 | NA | CASSLEPPPLIEQYF | TGTGCCAGCAGCTTAGAACCCCCGCCATTGATCGAGCAGTACTTC
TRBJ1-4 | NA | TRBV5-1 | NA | CASSLATGGDEKLFF | TGCGCCAGCAGCTTGGCGACTGGGGGAGACGAAAAACTGTTTTTT
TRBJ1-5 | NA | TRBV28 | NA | CASSSTGLPSNQPQHF | TGTGCCAGCAGTTCGACAGGCCTTCCTAGCAATCAGCCCCAGCATTTT
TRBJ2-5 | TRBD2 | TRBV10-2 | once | CASSDTSGATQETQYF | TGCGCCAGCAGTGACACTAGCGGGGCAACCCAAGAGACCCAGTACTTC
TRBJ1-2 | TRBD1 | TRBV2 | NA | CASIPGTGGTHGYTF | TGTGCCAGCATCCCCGGGACAGGGGGCACCCATGGCTACACCTTC
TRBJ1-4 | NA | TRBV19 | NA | CASSIVVSRGRGEKLFF | TGTGCCAGTAGTATTGTCGTCTCGCGGGGCAGGGGTGAAAAACTGTTTTTT
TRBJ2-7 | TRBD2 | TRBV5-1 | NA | CASSSGLAGVYEQYF | TGCGCCAGCAGCTCGGGACTAGCGGGGGTCTACGAGCAGTACTTC
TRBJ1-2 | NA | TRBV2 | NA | CASSENRSGGGYTF | TGTGCCAGCAGTGAAAATCGATCGGGGGGCGGCTACACCTTC
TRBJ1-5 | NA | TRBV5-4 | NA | CASSSQGSNQPQHF | TGTGCCAGCAGCTCACAGGGTAGCAATCAGCCCCAGCATTTT
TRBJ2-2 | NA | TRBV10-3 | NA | CAISESPNTGELFF | TGTGCCATCAGTGAAAGCCCTAACACCGGGGAGCTGTTTTTT
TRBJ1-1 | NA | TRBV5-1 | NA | CASQAWGATEAFF | TGCGCCAGCCAAGCATGGGGGGCCACTGAAGCTTTCTTT
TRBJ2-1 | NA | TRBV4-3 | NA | CASSQDRRGRNEQFF | TGCGCCAGCAGCCAAGATCGGAGGGGGCGGAATGAGCAGTTCTTC
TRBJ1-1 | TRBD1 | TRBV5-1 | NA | CASSPRGMNTEAFF | TGCGCCAGCAGCCCCAGGGGGATGAACACTGAAGCTTTCTTT
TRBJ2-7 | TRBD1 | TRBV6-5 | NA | CASRRPGQTYYEQYF | TGTGCCAGCAGACGGCCGGGACAGACTTACTACGAGCAGTACTTC
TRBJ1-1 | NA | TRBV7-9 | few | CASSGSGGPLTEAFF | TGTGCCAGCAGCGGGAGCGGCGGCCCGTTAACTGAAGCTTTCTTT
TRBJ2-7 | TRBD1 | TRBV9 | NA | CASSADRGEQYF | TGTGCCAGCAGTGCAGACAGGGGCGAGCAGTACTTC
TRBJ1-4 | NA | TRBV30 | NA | CAWSARVEKLFF | TGTGCCTGGAGTGCGAGGGTGGAAAAACTGTTTTTT
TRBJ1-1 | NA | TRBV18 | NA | CASSLKVITEAFF | TGTGCCAGCTCACTTAAGGTTATCACTGAAGCTTTCTTT